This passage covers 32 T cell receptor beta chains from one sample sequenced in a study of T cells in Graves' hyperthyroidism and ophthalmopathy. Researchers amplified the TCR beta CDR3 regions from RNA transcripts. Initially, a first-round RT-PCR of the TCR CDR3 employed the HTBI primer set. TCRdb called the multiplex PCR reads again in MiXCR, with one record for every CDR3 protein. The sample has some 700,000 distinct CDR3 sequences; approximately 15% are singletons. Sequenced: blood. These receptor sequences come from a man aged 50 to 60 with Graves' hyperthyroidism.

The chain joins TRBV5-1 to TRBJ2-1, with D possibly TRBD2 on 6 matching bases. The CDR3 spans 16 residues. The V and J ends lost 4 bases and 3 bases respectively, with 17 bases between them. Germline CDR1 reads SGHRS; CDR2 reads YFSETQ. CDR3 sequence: CASSNPLAGNYNEQFF. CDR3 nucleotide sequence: TGCGCCAGCAGCAATCCCCTGGCGGGGAACTACAATGAGCAGTTCTTC.

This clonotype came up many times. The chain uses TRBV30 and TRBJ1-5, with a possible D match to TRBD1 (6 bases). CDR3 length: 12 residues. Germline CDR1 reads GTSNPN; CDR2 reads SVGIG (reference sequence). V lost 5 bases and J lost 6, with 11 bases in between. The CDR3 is CAWGQFGQPQHF. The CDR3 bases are TGTGCCTGGGGACAGTTCGGTCAGCCCCAGCATTTT.

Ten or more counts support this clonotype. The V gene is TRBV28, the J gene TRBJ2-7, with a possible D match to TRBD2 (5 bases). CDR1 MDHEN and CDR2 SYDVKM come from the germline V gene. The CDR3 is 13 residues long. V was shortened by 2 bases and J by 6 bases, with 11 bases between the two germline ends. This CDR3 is CASSLGQRTEQYF. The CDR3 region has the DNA TGTGCCAGCAGTTTAGGGCAGCGGACCGAGCAGTACTTC.

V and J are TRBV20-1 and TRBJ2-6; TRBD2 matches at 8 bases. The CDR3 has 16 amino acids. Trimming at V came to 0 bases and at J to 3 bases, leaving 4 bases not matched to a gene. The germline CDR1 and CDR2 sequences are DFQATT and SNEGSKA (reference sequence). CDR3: CSARDTAGDGANVLTF. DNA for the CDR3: TGCAGTGCTAGAGATACAGCGGGAGATGGGGCCAACGTCCTGACTTTC.

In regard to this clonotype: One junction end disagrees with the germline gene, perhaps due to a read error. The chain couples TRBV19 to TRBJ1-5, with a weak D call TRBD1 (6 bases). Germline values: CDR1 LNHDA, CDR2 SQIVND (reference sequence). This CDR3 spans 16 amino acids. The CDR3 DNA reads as TGTGCCAGTAGTATCTGGACAGAGAATAGCAATCGGCCCCAGCATTTT. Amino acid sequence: CASSIWTENSNRPQHF. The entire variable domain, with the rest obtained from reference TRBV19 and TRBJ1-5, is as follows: DGGITQSPKYLFRKEGQNVTLSCEQNLNHDAMYWYRQDPGQGLRLIYYSQIVNDFQKGDIAEGYSVSREKKESFPLTVTSAQKNPTAFYLCASSIWTENSNRPQHFGDGTRLSIL.

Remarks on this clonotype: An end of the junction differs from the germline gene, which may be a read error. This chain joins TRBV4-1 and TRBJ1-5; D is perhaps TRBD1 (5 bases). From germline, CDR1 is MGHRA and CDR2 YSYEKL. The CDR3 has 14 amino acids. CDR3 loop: CASSLPGGDQPQQF. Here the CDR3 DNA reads TGCGCCAGCAGCCTTCCGGGGGGGGATCAGCCCCAGCAGTTT.

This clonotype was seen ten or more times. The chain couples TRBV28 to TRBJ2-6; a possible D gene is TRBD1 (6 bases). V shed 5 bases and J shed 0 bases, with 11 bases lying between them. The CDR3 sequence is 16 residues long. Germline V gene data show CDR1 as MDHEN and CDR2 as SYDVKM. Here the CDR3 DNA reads TGTGCCAGCAGTACCGGGACACTCTCTGGGGCCAACGTCCTGACTTTC. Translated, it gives CASSTGTLSGANVLTF.

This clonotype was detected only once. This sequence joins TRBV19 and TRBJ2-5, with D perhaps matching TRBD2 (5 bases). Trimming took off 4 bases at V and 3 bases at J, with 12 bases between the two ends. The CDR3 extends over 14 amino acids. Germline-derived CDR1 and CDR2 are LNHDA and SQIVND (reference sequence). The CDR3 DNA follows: TGTGCCAGTAGTACCCGGACTGGTGAAGAGACCCAGTACTTC. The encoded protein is CASSTRTGEETQYF.

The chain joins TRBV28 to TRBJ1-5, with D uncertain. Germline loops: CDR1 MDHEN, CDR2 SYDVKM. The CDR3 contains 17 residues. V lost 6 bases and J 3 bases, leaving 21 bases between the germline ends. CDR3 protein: CASSLFVARTLNQPQHF. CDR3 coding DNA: TGTGCCAGCAGCCTATTCGTGGCCAGGACCCTCAATCAGCCCCAGCATTTT. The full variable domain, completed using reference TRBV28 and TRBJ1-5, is DVKVTQSSRYLVKRTGEKVFLECVQDMDHENMFWYRQDPGLGLRLIYFSYDVKMKEKGDIPEGYSVSREKKERFSLILESASTNQTSMYLCASSLFVARTLNQPQHFGDGTRLSIL.

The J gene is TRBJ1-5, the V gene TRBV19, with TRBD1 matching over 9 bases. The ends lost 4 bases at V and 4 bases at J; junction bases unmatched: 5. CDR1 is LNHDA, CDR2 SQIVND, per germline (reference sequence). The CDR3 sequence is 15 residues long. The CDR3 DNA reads TGTGCCAGTAGTACCGGGACAGGGAGTAATCAGCCCCAGCATTTT. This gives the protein CASSTGTGSNQPQHF. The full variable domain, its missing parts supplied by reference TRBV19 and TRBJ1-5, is DGGITQSPKYLFRKEGQNVTLSCEQNLNHDAMYWYRQDPGQGLRLIYYSQIVNDFQKGDIAEGYSVSREKKESFPLTVTSAQKNPTAFYLCASSTGTGSNQPQHFGDGTRLSIL.

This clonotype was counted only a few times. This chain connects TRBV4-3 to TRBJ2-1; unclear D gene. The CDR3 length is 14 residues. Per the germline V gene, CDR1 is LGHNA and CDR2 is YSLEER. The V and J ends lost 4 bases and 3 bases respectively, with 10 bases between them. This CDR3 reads CASSREGRYNEQFF. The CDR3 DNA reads TGCGCCAGCAGCCGGGAAGGCCGCTACAATGAGCAGTTCTTC.

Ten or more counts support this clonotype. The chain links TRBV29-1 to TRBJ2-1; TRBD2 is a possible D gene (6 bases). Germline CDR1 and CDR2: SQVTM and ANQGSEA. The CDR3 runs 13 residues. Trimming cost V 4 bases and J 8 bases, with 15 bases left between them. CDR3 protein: CSVVTSPADEQFF. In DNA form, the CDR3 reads TGCAGCGTTGTGACTAGTCCGGCCGATGAGCAGTTCTTC.

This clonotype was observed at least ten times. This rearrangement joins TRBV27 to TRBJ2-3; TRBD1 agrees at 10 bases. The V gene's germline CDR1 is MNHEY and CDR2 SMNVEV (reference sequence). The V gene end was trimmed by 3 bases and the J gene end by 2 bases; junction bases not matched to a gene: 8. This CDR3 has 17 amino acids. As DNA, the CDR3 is TGTGCCAGCAGTTTCCAGGGGACAGGGGTTATCACAGATACGCAGTATTTT. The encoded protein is CASSFQGTGVITDTQYF.

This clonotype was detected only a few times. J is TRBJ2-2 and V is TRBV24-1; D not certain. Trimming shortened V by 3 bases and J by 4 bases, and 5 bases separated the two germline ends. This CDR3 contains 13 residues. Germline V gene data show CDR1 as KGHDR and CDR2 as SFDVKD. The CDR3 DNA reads TGTGCCACCAGTGATCGAATCACCGGGGAGCTGTTTTTT. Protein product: CATSDRITGELFF.

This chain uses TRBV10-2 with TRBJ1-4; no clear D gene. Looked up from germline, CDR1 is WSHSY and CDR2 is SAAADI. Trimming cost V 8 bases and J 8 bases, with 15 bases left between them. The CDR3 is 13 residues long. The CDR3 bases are TGCGCCAGCCTAGGCAGAAACAACGAAAAACTGTTTTTT. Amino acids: CASLGRNNEKLFF.

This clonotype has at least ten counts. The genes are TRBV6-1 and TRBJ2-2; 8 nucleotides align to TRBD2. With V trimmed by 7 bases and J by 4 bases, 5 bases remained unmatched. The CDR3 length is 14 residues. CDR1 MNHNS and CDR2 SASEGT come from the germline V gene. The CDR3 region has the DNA TGTGCCAGCATGACGGGAGGGCCCACCGGGGAGCTGTTTTTT. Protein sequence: CASMTGGPTGELFF.

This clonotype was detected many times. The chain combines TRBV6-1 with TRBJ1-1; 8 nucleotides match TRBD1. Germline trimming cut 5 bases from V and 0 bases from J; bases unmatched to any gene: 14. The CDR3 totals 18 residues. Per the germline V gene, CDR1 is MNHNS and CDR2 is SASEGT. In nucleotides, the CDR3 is TGTGCCAGCAGTAGAACGCCGGGGACAGGTGGCATGAACACTGAAGCTTTCTTT. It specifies CASSRTPGTGGMNTEAFF.

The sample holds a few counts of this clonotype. The CDR3 region is CASSPGIPQTGHEQYF. The CDR3 DNA reads TGTGCCAGCAGCCCCGGTATTCCGCAAACGGGCCACGAGCAGTACTTC. The chain employs TRBV7-6 and TRBJ2-7; D is unresolved. The CDR3 contains 16 residues. Germline assignment: CDR1 SGHVS and CDR2 FNYEAQ. V was clipped by 5 bases and J by 5 bases, with 22 bases between them.

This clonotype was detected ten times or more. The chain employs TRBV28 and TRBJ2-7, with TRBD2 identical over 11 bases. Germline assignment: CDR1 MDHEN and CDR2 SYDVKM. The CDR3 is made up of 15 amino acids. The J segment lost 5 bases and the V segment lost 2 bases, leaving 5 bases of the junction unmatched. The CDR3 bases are TGTGCCAGCAGTTTAATCCTAGCGGGAGGTAACGAGCAGTACTTC. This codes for CASSLILAGGNEQYF.

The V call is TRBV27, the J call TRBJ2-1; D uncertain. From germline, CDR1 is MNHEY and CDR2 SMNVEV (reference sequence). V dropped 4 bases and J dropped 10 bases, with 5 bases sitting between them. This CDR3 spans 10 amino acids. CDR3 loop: CASSSHEQFF. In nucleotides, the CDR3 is TGTGCCAGCAGTTCACACGAGCAGTTCTTC.

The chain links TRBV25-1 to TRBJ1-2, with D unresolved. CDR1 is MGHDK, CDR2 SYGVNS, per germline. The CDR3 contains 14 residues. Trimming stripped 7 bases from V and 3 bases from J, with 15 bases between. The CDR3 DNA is TGTGCCAGCATAAAATCGGGCCTGGACTATGGCTACACCTTC. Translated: CASIKSGLDYGYTF.

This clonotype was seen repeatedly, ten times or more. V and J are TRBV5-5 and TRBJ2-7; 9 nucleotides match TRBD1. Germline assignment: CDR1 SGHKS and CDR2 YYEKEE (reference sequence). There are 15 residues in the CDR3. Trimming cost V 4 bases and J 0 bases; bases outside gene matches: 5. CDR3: CASSRGQGFSYEQYF. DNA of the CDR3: TGTGCCAGCAGCCGCGGACAGGGGTTCTCCTACGAGCAGTACTTC.

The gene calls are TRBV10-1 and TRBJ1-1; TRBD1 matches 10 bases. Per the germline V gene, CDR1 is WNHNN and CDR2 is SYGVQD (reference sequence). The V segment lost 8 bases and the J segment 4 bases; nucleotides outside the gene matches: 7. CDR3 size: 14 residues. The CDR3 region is CASGPGQGSTEAFF. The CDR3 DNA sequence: TGCGCCAGCGGGCCGGGACAGGGGAGCACTGAAGCTTTCTTT.

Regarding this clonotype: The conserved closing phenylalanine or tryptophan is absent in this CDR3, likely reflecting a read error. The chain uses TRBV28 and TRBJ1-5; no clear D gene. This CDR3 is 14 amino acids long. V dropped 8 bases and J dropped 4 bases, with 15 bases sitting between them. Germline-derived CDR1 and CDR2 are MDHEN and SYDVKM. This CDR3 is CASAHGGLNQPQHL. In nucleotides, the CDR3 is TGTGCCAGCGCCCACGGAGGCCTTAATCAGCCCCAGCATCTT.

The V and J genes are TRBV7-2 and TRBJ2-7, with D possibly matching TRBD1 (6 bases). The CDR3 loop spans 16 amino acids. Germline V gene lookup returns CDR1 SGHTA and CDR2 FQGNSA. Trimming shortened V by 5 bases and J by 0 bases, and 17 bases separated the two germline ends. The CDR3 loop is CASSAAGTYSSYEQYF. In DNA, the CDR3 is TGTGCCAGCAGCGCCGCCGGGACATACAGCTCCTACGAGCAGTACTTC.

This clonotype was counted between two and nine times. Here the CDR3 reads CAIGLAGPGELFF. The CDR3 DNA follows: TGTGCCATCGGACTAGCGGGGCCCGGGGAGCTGTTTTTT. The V call is TRBV7-9, the J call TRBJ2-2, with 12 bases matching TRBD2. From germline, CDR1 is SEHNR and CDR2 FQNEAQ (reference sequence). Trimming cost V 10 bases and J 6 bases; bases outside gene matches: 3. The CDR3 runs to 13 residues.

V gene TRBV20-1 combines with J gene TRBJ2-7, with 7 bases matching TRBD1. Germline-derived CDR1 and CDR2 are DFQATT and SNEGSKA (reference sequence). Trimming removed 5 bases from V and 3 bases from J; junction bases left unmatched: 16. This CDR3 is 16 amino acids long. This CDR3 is CSAQSDRDLSVYEQYF. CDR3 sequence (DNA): TGCAGTGCTCAGAGCGACAGGGACCTATCTGTCTACGAGCAGTACTTC.

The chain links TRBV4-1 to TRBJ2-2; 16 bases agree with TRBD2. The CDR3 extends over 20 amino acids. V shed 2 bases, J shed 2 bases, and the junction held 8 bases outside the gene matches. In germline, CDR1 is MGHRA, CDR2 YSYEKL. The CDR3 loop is CASSQMGLAGGKGNTGELFF. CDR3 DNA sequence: TGCGCCAGCAGCCAAATGGGACTAGCGGGAGGGAAGGGTAACACCGGGGAGCTGTTTTTT.

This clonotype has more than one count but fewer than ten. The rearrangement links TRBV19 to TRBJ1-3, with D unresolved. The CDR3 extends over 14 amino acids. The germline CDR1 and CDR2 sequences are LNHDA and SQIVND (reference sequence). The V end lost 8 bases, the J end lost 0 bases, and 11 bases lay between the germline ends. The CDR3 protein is CASQVSLSGNTIYF. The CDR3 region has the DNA TGTGCCAGTCAAGTGTCCCTCTCTGGAAACACCATATATTTT.

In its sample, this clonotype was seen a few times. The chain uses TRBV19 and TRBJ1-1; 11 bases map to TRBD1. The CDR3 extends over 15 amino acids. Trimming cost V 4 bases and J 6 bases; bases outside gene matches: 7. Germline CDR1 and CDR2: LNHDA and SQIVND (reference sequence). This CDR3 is CASSRDRGSSAEAFF. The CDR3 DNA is TGTGCCAGTAGTAGGGACAGGGGGAGTTCGGCTGAAGCTTTCTTT.

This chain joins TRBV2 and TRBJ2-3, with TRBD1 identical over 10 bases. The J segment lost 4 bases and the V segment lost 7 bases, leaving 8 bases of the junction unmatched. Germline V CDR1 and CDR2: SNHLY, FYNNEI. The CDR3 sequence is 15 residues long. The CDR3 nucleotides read TGTGCCAGCACCGTGGACAGGGGGATCGCAGATACGCAGTATTTT. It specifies CASTVDRGIADTQYF.

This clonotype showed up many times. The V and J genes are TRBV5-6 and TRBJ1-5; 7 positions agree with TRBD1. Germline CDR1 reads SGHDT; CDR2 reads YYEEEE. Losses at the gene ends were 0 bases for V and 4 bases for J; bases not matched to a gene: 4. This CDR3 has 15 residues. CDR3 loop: CASSLGDRQNQPQHF. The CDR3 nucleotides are TGTGCCAGCAGCTTGGGGGACAGACAAAATCAGCCCCAGCATTTT.